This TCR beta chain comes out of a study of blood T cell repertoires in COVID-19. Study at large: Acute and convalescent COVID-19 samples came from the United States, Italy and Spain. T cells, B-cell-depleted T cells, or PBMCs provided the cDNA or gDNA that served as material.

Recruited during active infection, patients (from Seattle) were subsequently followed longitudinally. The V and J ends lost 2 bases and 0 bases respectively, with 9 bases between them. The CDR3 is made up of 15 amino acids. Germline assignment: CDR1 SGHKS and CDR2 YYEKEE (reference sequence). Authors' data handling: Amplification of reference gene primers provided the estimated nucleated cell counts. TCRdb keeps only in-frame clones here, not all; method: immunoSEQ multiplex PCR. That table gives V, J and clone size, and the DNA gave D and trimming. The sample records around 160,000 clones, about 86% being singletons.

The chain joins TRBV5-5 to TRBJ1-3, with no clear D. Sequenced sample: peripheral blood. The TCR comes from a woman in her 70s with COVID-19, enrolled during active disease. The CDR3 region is CASSLQTNSGNTIYF. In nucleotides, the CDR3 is TGTGCCAGCAGCTTACAGACTAACTCTGGAAACACCATATATTTT.